The 3 T cell receptor beta chains below come from one sample, sequenced in a study of shared clonotypes between healthy human individuals. Here immunoSEQ multiplex PCR was the method, and the copy in TCRdb shows in-frame clones only, minus some. The data contain fewer than 650,000 clones, roughly four fifths of them seen just once; the ten biggest clones take up more than 10%. Sequencing used PBMCs. The receptors come from a woman aged 35 to 49 in good health. Some clones in this sample may be carry-over from other donors' samples.

This sequence joins TRBV9 and TRBJ1-1; no reliable D call. The CDR3 runs to 16 residues. Germline V gene data show CDR1 as SGDLS and CDR2 as YYNGEE. The V and J ends lost 4 bases and 2 bases respectively, with 18 bases between them. The CDR3 nucleotides are TGTGCCAGCAGCCCATATGGCCTTCCCGGCAACACTGAAGCTTTCTTT. Translation: CASSPYGLPGNTEAFF.

With regard to this clone: A read error is likely here: a far larger clone is one base away. This CDR3 is missing its conserved last phenylalanine or tryptophan, likely due to a read error. The rearrangement links TRBV6-1 to TRBJ1-5, with 7 nucleotides matching TRBD1. Trimming cost V 4 bases and J 6 bases; bases outside gene matches: 9. Germline V gene sequence: CDR1 MNHNS, CDR2 SASEGT. The length of the CDR3 is 15 residues. The CDR3: CASSGQTGHSQPQHS. Written as DNA, the CDR3 is TGTGCCAGCAGTGGGCAGACAGGGCATAGTCAGCCCCAGCATTCT.

This clone has more than one count but fewer than ten. This chain joins TRBV14 and TRBJ1-2; D remains ambiguous. CDR1 and CDR2 from the germline V gene are SGHDN and FVKESK. The CDR3 covers 14 residues. Trimming removed 1 base at V and 4 bases at J, with 10 bases between. CDR3 region: CASSQVKGTYGYTF. As DNA, the CDR3 is TGTGCCAGCAGCCAAGTGAAGGGCACCTATGGCTACACCTTC. Looking up the rest from reference TRBV14 and TRBJ1-2 gives the full variable domain: EAGVTQFPSHSVIEKGQTVTLRCDPISGHDNLYWYRRVMGKEIKFLLHFVKESKQDESGMPNNRFLAERTGGTYSTLKVQPAELEDSGVYFCASSQVKGTYGYTFGSGTRLTVV.